The clone carrying this TCR beta chain has a handful of counts. TCRs were sequenced from a few patients responding to pembrolizumab. This entry comes from a study of PD-1 blockade in mismatch repair-deficient tumors. V shed 3 bases and J shed 0 bases, with 18 bases lying between them. Germline assignment: CDR1 LNHNV and CDR2 YYDKDF (reference sequence). The length of the CDR3 is 17 residues. This table comes from immunoSEQ multiplex PCR, and its TCRdb copy is limited to in-frame clones, with some not included. The sample lists about 51,000 clones, approximately 80% occurring once. The clonotype originates from an adult with mismatch repair-deficient cancer. The sample consisted of peripheral blood, taken 4 weeks after starting pembrolizumab. The chain combines TRBV15 with TRBJ2-7; a possible D gene is TRBD2 (5 bases). In nucleotides, the CDR3 is TGTGCCACCAGCAGCCCCAGATCGGAGCGGAACTCCTACGAGCAGTACTTC. It codes for CATSSPRSERNSYEQYF.